These T cell receptor beta chains were read from a single sample in a study of cytomegalovirus exposure and HLA in healthy donors. The repertoire was sequenced with immunoSEQ multiplex PCR; TCRdb's copy has only in-frame clones and lacks some. Of approximately 120,000 clones listed, roughly 80% were seen once; the top ten hold around 3%. The specimen was PBMCs. These receptors were taken from a woman in her 50s in good health and CMV-seronegative. CDR3s include the opening cysteine and the closing phenylalanine or tryptophan. Part of the rows lack a size; the others show once, few, many or a class for expanded clones.

v_call	j_call	clone_size	cdr3_aa
TRBV2	TRBJ1-1	-	CASSEALRNTEAFF
TRBV28	TRBJ1-1	-	CASSLVGRYTEAFF
TRBV19	-	-	CASSSNYEQYF
TRBV6-5	TRBJ2-7	-	CASSYGDEQYF
TRBV4-3	TRBJ2-2	-	CASSIDWTNTGELFF
TRBV9	TRBJ2-5	-	CASRPSGNIETQYF
TRBV6-7	TRBJ2-5	-	CASSYSRLTGTQYF
TRBV9	TRBJ1-1	-	CASSVEGAPLNTEAFF
TRBV4-2	TRBJ2-3	-	CASSQDLGTDTQYF
TRBV28	TRBJ2-3	-	CASSDNQGQGSTDTQYF
TRBV4-2	TRBJ2-3	-	CASSQSRTGVSDTQYF
TRBV4-1	TRBJ2-1	once	CASSQESSSYNEQFF
TRBV4-2	TRBJ2-7	-	CASSQDLGGGYEQYF
TRBV5-4	TRBJ2-2	few	CASSLESSSGELFF
TRBV27	TRBJ2-7	-	CASTPTGGLYEQYF
TRBV28	TRBJ1-5	-	CASRNSDRGFQPQHF
TRBV7-8	TRBJ1-5	-	CASSLERGSGQPQHF
TRBV20-1	TRBJ2-7	-	CSARASYEQYF
TRBV7-7	TRBJ2-5	few	CASSSSGRPRETQYF
TRBV6-6	TRBJ2-1	few	CASSYSGQGYYEQFF
TRBV4-3	TRBJ2-6	once	CASSQDGGNGANVLTF
TRBV9	TRBJ1-1	-	CASSVGQFSTEAFF
TRBV19	TRBJ2-1	-	CASSRDLAGYSYNEQFF
TRBV28	TRBJ2-7	-	CASSFGGSSYEQYF
TRBV7-7	TRBJ1-5	-	CASSPEQGQPQHF
TRBV5-4	TRBJ2-7	-	CASSLAGGRSDEQYF
TRBV30	TRBJ2-2	-	CAWSDLGLGALGELFF
TRBV18	TRBJ2-7	-	CASSPIMAGTGTYEQYF
TRBV11-2	TRBJ2-5	-	CASSLERLQETQYF
TRBV6-5	TRBJ2-1	-	CASSYSSGSYNEQFF
TRBV19	TRBJ2-7	-	CASADQGGYEQYF
TRBV28	TRBJ2-1	-	CASSSRLAGATRSSYNEQFF
TRBV29-1	TRBJ2-3	-	CSVVAGEDTQYF
TRBV30	-	-	CVWAGTVLYEQYF
TRBV15	TRBJ2-5	-	CATTRQGEETQYF
TRBV7-2	TRBJ2-2	-	CASSPRGRGSTGELFF
TRBV13	TRBJ1-1	-	CASSLMVGGTEAFF
TRBV7-3	TRBJ2-1	-	CASSPRQTSGRNNEQFF
TRBV27	TRBJ2-7	-	CASSLLESRGYEQYF
TRBV28	TRBJ2-7	-	CASSFHWSGDRGSYEQYF
TRBV14	TRBJ2-7	-	CASSQSGAGEQYF
TRBV28	TRBJ2-7	-	CASSPYLAWVDEQYF
TRBV7-3	TRBJ2-1	-	CASSLAGGSLNEQFF
TRBV7-9	TRBJ2-5	once	CASSGRTGAQETQYF
TRBV7-9	TRBJ2-2	few	CASSPMGGDTGELFF
TRBV28	TRBJ2-4	few	CASTTRAKNIQYF
TRBV18	TRBJ2-7	-	CASSSGHLYEQYF
TRBV5-1	TRBJ2-7	-	CASSSGTSGSYEQYF
TRBV6-5	TRBJ2-7	-	CASSYLQGADEQYF
TRBV6-6	-	-	CASSHREYEQYF
TRBV4-2	TRBJ2-1	-	CASSQDSLRAQRVNEQFF
TRBV19	TRBJ1-2	-	CASSSGIGYTF
TRBV7-9	TRBJ2-7	-	CSSSPKLAGPYEQYF
TRBV27	TRBJ1-6	-	CASGEVISPLHF
TRBV15	TRBJ2-7	-	CATTGRYEQYF
TRBV28	TRBJ1-1	-	CASSSPTWTGGTEAFF
TRBV5-1	TRBJ2-6	-	CASSLAQGYGSGANVLTF